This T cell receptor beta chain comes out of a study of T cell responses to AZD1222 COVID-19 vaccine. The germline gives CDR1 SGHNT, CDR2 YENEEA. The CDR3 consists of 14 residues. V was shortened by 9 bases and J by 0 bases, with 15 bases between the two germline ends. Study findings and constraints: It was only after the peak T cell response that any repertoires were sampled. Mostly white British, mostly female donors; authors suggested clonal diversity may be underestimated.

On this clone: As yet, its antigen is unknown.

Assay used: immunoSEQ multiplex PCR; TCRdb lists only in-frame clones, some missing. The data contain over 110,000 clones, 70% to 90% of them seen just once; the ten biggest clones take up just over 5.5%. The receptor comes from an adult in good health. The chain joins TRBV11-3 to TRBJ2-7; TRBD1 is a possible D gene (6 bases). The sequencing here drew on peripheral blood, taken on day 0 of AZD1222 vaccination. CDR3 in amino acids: CASTRDKDSYEQYF. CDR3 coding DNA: TGTGCCAGTACCCGGGACAAGGACTCCTACGAGCAGTACTTC.